The sample holds a few counts of the clone carrying this T cell receptor beta chain. Antigen unknown. These data are taken from a study of beta chain features in type 1 diabetes. Looked up from germline, CDR1 is SGDLS and CDR2 is YYNGEE. The CDR3 length is 15 residues. Trimming at V came to 4 bases and at J to 0 bases, leaving 6 bases not matched to a gene. Study-wide findings and caveats: High-TCR-expressing cells could be over-represented by cDNA sequencing. Type 1 diabetes patients had fewer VDJ junction insertions and more deletions. The study found moderately but significantly shorter TCRB CDR3s in all four CD4+ subsets of Type 1 diabetes patients.

cDNA synthesis used the whole RNA isolate, giving expressed TCRB sequences. Clones were read by immunoSEQ multiplex PCR, and TCRdb kept only the in-frame ones, dropping some. The profile shows 130,000 to 150,000 clones, roughly 50% of them singletons. The specimen was Tregs from blood. The chain links TRBV9 to TRBJ1-1, with TRBD1 identical over 7 bases. This receptor was obtained from a man in his late teens or twenties in good health. In DNA form, the CDR3 reads TGTGCCAGCAGCCTAAGGACAGGACTGAACACTGAAGCTTTCTTT. Encoded protein: CASSLRTGLNTEAFF.